The T cell receptor (beta chain) described here comes from a study of T-cell memory formation after mild COVID-19. Study-wide results and limits: Clones contracting over day 15 to 85 were CD4/CD8 balanced, with later expanders leaning CD4+.

Each CDR3 protein is one row after TCRdb ran MiXCR on the 5' RACE reads. The table lists under 400,000 distinct CDR3 sequences, approximately 21% of them singletons. Points on this clonotype: Its antigen is unknown.

Germline V lookup: CDR1 KGHDR, CDR2 SFDVKD. V was trimmed by 5 bases and J by 7 bases, leaving 14 bases between them. The CDR3 length is 14 residues. The clonotype comes from an adult woman who had mild COVID-19 (a few samples of this study predate the infection). Cell type and time point are not known. This chain joins TRBV24-1 and TRBJ1-5, with D perhaps TRBD1 (5 bases). Sequenced: PBMCs or a T cell subset sorted from them (not recorded which). CDR3 nucleotides: TGTGCCACCAGTGTTCCGGGGGTTGGGCAGCCCCAGCATTTT. It encodes CATSVPGVGQPQHF.